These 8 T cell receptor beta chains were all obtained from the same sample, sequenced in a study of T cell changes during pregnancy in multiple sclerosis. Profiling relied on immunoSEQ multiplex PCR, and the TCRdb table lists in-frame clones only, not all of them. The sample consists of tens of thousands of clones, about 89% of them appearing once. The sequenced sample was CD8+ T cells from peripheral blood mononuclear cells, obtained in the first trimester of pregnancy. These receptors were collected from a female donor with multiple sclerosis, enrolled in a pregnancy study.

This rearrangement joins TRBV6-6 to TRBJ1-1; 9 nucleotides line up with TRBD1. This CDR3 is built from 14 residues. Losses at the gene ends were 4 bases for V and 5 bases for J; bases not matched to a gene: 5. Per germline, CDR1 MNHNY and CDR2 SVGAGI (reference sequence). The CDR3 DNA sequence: TGTGCCAGCAGTTTAGGACAGGGGCAAACTGAAGCTTTCTTT. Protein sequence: CASSLGQGQTEAFF.

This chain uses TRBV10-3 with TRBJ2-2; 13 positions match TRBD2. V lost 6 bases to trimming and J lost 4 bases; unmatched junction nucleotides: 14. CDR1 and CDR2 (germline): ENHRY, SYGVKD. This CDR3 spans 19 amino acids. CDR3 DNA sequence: TGTGCCATCAGAGCCGGGACTAGCGGGATCGAAGGGTTCACCGGGGAGCTGTTTTTT. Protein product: CAIRAGTSGIEGFTGELFF.

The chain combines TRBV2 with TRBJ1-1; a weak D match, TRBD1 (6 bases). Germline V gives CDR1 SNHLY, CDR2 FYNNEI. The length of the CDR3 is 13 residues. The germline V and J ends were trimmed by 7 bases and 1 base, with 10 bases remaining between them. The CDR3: CASTGGPNTEAFF. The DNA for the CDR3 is TGTGCCAGCACGGGGGGCCCGAACACTGAAGCTTTCTTT.

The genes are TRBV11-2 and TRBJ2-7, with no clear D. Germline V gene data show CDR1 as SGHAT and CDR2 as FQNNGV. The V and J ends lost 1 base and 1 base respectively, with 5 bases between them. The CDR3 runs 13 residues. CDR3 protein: CASSLGPSYEQYF. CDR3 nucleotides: TGTGCCAGCAGCTTAGGGCCTTCCTACGAGCAGTACTTC. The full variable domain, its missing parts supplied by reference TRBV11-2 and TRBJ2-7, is EAGVAQSPRYKIIEKRQSVAFWCNPISGHATLYWYQQILGQGPKLLIQFQNNGVVDDSQLPKDRFSAERLKGVDSTLKIQPAKLEDSAVYLCASSLGPSYEQYFGPGTRLTVT.

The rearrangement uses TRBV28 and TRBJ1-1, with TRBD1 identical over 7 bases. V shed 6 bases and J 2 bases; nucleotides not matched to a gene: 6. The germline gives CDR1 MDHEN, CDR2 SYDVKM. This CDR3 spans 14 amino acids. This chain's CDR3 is CASSDGDSNTEAFF. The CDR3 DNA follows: TGTGCCAGCAGCGACGGGGACAGTAACACTGAAGCTTTCTTT. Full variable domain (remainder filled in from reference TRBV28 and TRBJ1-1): DVKVTQSSRYLVKRTGEKVFLECVQDMDHENMFWYRQDPGLGLRLIYFSYDVKMKEKGDIPEGYSVSREKKERFSLILESASTNQTSMYLCASSDGDSNTEAFFGQGTRLTVV.

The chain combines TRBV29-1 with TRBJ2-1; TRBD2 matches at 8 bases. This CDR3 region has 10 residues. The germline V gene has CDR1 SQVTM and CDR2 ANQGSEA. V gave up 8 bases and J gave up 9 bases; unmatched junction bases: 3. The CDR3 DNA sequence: TGCAGCCACGGGGGGGGTGAGCAGTTCTTC. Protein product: CSHGGGEQFF.

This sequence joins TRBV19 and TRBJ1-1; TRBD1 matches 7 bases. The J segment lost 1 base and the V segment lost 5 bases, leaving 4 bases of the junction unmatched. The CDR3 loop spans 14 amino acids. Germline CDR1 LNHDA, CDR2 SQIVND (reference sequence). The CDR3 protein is CASSPRQGNTEAFF. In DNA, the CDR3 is TGTGCCAGTAGTCCGAGACAGGGGAACACTGAAGCTTTCTTT.

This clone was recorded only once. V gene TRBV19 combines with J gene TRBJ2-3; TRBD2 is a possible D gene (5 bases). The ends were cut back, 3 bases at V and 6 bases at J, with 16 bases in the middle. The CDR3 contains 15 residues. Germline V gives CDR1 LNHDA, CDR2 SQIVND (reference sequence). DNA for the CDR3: TGTGCCAGTAGTATTACGGGGTGGGGATGGGATACGCAGTATTTT. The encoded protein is CASSITGWGWDTQYF.